This paragraph covers one T cell receptor (beta chain) sequence. This record comes from a study of cytomegalovirus exposure and HLA in healthy donors. Trimming at V came to 1 base and at J to 6 bases, leaving 4 bases not matched to a gene. From germline, CDR1 is LNHDA and CDR2 SQIVND (reference sequence). CDR3 length: 14 amino acids. A multiplex PCR was run with 60 Vbeta primers and 13 Jbeta primers. Measured with immunoSEQ multiplex PCR; TCRdb has only the in-frame clones, and not every one. This table holds about 190,000 clones, approximately 87% found once. The chain has TRBV19 and TRBJ2-7, with 9 bases that match TRBD1. Material for sequencing was PBMCs. This clonotype was obtained from a man aged 25 to 40 in good health and CMV-seronegative. In DNA, the CDR3 is TGTGCCAGTAGTATAGGACCGACAGGGGGCGAGCAGTACTTC. Protein: CASSIGPTGGEQYF. Combining the CDR3 with reference TRBV19 and TRBJ2-7 gives the whole variable domain DGGITQSPKYLFRKEGQNVTLSCEQNLNHDAMYWYRQDPGQGLRLIYYSQIVNDFQKGDIAEGYSVSREKKESFPLTVTSAQKNPTAFYLCASSIGPTGGEQYFGPGTRLTVT.